This T cell receptor (beta chain) emerged from a study of shared clonotypes between healthy human individuals. The wider study: Per donor, three plates held CD4 naive cells, three held CD4 memory, two held CD8 naive and one held CD8 memory. Whole-study findings and limits: Of the naive CD4 clonotypes, about 5.4% were shared across several donors. Sampling involved blood alone; tissue repertoires likely differ. Non-shared clonotypes displayed generation probabilities falling below those of clonotypes present in all four donors.

Assay: immunoSEQ multiplex PCR; the TCRdb copy retains only in-frame clones and omits some. Of roughly 590,000 clones in the sample, 95% are singletons; the top ten hold 0.095% to 0.12%. On this clone: The antigen remains undetermined.

The V gene end was trimmed by 5 bases and the J gene end by 5 bases; junction bases not matched to a gene: 10. The CDR3 extends over 15 amino acids. CDR1 MDHEN and CDR2 SYDVKM come from the germline V gene. CD45RO-negative, CCR7-selected cells formed the naive CD8 fraction, which excluded terminally differentiated effector memory CD45RA+ cells. Sequencing used naive CD8+ T cells sorted from blood. The TCR sequence derives from a woman aged 25 to 39 in good health. The rearrangement links TRBV28 to TRBJ2-3; TRBD1 matches 7 bases. The CDR3 DNA is TGTGCCAGCAGTGTCGCAGGGGGTTCGTTAGATACGCAGTATTTT. This sequence encodes CASSVAGGSLDTQYF. Variable domain in full (rest from reference TRBV28 and TRBJ2-3): DVKVTQSSRYLVKRTGEKVFLECVQDMDHENMFWYRQDPGLGLRLIYFSYDVKMKEKGDIPEGYSVSREKKERFSLILESASTNQTSMYLCASSVAGGSLDTQYFGPGTRLTVL.